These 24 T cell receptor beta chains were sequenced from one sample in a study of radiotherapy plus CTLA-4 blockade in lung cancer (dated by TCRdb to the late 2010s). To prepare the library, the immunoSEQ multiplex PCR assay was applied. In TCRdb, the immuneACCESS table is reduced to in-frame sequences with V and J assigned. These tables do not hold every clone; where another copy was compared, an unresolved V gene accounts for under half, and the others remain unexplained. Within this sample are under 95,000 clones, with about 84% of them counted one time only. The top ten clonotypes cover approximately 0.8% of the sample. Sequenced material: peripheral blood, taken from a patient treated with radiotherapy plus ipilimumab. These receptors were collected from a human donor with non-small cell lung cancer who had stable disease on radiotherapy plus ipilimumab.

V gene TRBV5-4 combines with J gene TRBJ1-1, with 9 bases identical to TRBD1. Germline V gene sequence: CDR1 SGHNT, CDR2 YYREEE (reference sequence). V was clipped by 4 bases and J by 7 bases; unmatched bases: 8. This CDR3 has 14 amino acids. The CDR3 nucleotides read TGTGCCAGCAGCCACAAGGGACAGGGCCTTGAAGCTTTCTTT. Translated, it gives CASSHKGQGLEAFF.

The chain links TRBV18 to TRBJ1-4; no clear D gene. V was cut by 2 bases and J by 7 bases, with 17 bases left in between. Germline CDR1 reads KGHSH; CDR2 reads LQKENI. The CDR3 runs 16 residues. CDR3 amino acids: CASSPTIDRIGEKLFF. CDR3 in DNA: TGTGCCAGCTCACCAACTATAGATCGGATAGGTGAAAAACTGTTTTTT.

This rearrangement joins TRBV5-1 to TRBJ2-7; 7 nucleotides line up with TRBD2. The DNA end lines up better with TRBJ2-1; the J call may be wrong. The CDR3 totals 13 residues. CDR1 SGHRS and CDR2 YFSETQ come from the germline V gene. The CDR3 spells CAGRGGPHNEQFF. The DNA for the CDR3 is TGCGCCGGACGCGGGGGACCCCACAATGAGCAGTTCTTC.

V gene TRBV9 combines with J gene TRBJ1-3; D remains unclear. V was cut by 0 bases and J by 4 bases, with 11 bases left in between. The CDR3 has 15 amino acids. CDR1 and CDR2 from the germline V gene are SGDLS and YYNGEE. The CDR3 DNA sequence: TGTGCCAGCAGCGTAGCTGCCCCCTCCGGAAACACCATATATTTT. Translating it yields CASSVAAPSGNTIYF.

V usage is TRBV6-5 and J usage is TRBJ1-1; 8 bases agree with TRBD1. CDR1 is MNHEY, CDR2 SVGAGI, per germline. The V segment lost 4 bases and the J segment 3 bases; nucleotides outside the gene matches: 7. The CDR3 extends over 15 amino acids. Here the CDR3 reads CASSFRTGSYTEAFF. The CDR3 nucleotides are TGTGCCAGCAGTTTCCGGACAGGGAGTTACACTGAAGCTTTCTTT.

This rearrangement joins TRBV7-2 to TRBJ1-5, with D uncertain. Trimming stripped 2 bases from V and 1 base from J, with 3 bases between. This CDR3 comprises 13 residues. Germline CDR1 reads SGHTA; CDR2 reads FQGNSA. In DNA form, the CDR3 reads TGTGCCAGCAGCTTATCAAGCAATCAGCCCCAGCATTTT. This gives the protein CASSLSSNQPQHF. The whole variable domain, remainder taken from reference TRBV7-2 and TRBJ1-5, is GAGVSQSPSNKVTEKGKDVELRCDPISGHTALYWYRQSLGQGLEFLIYFQGNSAPDKSGLPSDRFSAERTGGSVSTLTIQRTQQEDSAVYLCASSLSSNQPQHFGDGTRLSIL.

The CDR3 loop reads CASSLGQIYEQYF. CDR3 bases: TGTGCCAGCAGCCTGGGACAGATATACGAGCAGTACTTC. The J gene is TRBJ2-7, the V gene TRBV7-6; 7 bases are shared with TRBD1. Germline V gene sequence: CDR1 SGHVS, CDR2 FNYEAQ. This CDR3 has 13 amino acids. The junction had 5 bases not matched to a gene; V was cut back by 5 bases and J by 4 bases.

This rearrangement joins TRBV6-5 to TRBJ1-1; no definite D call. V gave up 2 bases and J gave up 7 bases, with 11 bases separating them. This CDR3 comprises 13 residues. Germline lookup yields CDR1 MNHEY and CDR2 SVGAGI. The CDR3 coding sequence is TGTGCCAGCAGTTACCCAAGCGGCGGTGAAGCTTTCTTT. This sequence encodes CASSYPSGGEAFF.

CDR3 in amino acids: CASSLSVLRQPGNSPLHF. DNA of the CDR3: TGTGCCAGCAGTTTATCGGTATTGAGGCAACCGGGCAATTCACCCCTCCACTTT. The chain employs TRBV27 and TRBJ1-6, with D hard to call. V was cut by 0 bases and J by 7 bases, with 19 bases left in between. The CDR3 extends over 18 amino acids. Germline V CDR1 and CDR2: MNHEY, SMNVEV (reference sequence).

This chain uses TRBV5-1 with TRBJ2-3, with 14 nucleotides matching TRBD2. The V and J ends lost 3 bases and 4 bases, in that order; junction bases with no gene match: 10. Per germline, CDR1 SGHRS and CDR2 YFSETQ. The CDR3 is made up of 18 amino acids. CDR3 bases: TGCGCCAGCAGCTCGGGACTAGCGGGAGTAGTTAGGGCAGATACGCAGTATTTT. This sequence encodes CASSSGLAGVVRADTQYF.

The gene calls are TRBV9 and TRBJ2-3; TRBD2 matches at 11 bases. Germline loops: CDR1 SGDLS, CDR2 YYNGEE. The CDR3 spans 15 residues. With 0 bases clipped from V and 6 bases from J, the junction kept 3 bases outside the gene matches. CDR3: CASSVASGRLDTQYF. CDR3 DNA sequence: TGTGCCAGCAGCGTAGCTAGCGGGAGGCTGGATACGCAGTATTTT.

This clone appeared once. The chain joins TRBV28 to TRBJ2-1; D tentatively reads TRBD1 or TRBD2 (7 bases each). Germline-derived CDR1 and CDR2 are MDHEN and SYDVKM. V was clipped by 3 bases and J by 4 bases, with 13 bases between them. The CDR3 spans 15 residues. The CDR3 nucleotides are TGTGCCAGCAGTTTTCAGGGGGGGCGATACAATGAGCAGTTCTTC. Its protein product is CASSFQGGRYNEQFF.

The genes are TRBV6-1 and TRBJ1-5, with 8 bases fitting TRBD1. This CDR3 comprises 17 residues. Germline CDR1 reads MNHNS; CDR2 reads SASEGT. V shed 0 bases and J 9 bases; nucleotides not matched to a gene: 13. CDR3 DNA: TGTGCCAGCAGTGAAGCAGGCCCCCAGGACAGGGCATGGCCCCAGCATTTT. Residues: CASSEAGPQDRAWPQHF.

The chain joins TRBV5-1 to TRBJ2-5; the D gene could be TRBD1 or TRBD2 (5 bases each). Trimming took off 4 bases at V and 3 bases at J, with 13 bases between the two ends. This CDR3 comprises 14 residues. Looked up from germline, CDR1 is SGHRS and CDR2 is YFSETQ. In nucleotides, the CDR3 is TGCGCCAGCAGCACGGGACCCGGGGAAGAGACCCAGTACTTC. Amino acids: CASSTGPGEETQYF.

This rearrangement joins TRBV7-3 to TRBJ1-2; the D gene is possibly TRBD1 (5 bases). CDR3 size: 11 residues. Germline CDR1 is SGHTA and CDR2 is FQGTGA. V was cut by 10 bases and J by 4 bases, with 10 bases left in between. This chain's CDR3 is CATDTIYGYTF. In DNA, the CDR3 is TGTGCCACGGACACGATCTATGGCTACACCTTC.

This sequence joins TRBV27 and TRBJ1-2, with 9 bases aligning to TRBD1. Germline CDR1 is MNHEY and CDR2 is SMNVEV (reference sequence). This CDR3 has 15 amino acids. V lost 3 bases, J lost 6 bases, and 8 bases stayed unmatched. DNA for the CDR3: TGTGCCAGCAGTTTTGGCGTGGGGACAGGGAATGGCTACACCTTC. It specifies CASSFGVGTGNGYTF.

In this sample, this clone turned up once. Here the CDR3 reads CASSSAMNTEAFF. Here the CDR3 DNA reads TGTGCCAGCAGCTCAGCAATGAACACTGAAGCTTTCTTT. The J gene is TRBJ1-1, the V gene TRBV6-6; D ambiguous. With 6 bases removed from V and 0 bases from J, the gap between germline ends came to 8 bases. The germline V gene has CDR1 MNHNY and CDR2 SVGAGI (reference sequence). The CDR3 spans 13 residues.

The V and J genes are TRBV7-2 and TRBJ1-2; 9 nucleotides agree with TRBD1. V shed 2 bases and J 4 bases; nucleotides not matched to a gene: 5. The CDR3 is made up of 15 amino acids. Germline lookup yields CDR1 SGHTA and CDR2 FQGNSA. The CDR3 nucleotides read TGTGCCAGCAGCTTAACAGGGGGCGAGTCCTATGGCTACACCTTC. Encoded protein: CASSLTGGESYGYTF.

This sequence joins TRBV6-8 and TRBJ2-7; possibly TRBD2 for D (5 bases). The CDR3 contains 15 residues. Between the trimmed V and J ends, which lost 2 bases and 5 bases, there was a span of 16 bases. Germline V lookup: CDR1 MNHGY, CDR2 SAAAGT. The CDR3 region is CASSYRFCSAHEQYF. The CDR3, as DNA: TGTGCCAGCAGTTACCGATTTTGTAGCGCCCACGAGCAGTACTTC.

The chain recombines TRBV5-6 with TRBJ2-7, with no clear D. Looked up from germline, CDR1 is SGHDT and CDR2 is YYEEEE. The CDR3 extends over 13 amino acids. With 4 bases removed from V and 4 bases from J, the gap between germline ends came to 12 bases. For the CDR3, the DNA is TGTGCCAGCAGCCACACCGACGCTTACGAGCAGTACTTC. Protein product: CASSHTDAYEQYF.

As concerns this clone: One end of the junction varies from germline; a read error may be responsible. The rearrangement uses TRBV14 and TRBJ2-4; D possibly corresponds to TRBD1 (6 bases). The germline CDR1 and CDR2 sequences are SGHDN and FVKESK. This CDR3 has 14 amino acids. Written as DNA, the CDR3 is TGTGCCAGCATTCAGGGGTTAGCCGAAAACATTCAGTACTTC. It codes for CASIQGLAENIQYF.

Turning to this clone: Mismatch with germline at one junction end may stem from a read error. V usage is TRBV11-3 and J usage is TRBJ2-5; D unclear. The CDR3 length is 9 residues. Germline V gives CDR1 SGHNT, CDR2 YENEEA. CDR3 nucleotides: TGTGCCAGCAGCCCTAACCGGGACTTC. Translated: CASSPNRDF.

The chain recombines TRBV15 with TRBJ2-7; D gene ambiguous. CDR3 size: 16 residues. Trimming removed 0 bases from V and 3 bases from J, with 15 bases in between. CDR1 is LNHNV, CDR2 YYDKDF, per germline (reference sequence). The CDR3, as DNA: TGTGCCACCAGCAGAGAGCTTCTTATCCAAGGCTACGAGCAGTACTTC. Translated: CATSRELLIQGYEQYF.

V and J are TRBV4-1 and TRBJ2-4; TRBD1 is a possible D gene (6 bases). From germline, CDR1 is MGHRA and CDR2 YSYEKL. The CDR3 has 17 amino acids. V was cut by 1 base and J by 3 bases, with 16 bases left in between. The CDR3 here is CASSQVLLQGLKNIQYF. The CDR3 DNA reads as TGCGCCAGCAGCCAAGTGTTGTTACAGGGCCTCAAAAACATTCAGTACTTC.